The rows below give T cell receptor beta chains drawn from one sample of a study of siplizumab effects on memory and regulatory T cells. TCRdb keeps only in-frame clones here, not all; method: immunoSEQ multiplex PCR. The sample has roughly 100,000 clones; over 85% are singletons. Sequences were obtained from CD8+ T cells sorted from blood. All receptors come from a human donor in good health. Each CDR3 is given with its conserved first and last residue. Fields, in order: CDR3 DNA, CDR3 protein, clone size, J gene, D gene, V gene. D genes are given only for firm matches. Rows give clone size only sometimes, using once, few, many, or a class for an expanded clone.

CDR3nt: TGTGCCAGCAGCCAGGACGGAGGGTTCTCCTACGAGCAGTACTTC; CDR3aa: CASSQDGGFSYEQYF; abundance: NA; j_gene: TRBJ2-7; d_gene: NA; v_gene: TRBV4-2
CDR3nt: TGTGCCAGCAGCCGATGGACCAATCAGGGGTACTCCTACGAGCAGTACTTC; CDR3aa: CASSRWTNQGYSYEQYF; abundance: once; j_gene: TRBJ2-7; d_gene: NA; v_gene: TRBV7-9
CDR3nt: TGTGCCAGCGGGACAGGTAATAATGAAAAACTGTTTTTT; CDR3aa: CASGTGNNEKLFF; abundance: NA; j_gene: TRBJ1-4; d_gene: TRBD1; v_gene: TRBV6-5
CDR3nt: TGTGCCAGCAGCCCCCTGACAGACCCCACCGGGGAGCTGTTTTTT; CDR3aa: CASSPLTDPTGELFF; abundance: NA; j_gene: TRBJ2-2; d_gene: NA; v_gene: TRBV6-5
CDR3nt: TGTGCCAGCAGCGCCCGGGACAGAAGTATGAACACTGAAGCTTTCTTT; CDR3aa: CASSARDRSMNTEAFF; abundance: NA; j_gene: TRBJ1-1; d_gene: TRBD1; v_gene: TRBV9
CDR3nt: TGTGCCAGCAGCCGGGGCCCGAATGAGCAGTTCTTC; CDR3aa: CASSRGPNEQFF; abundance: NA; j_gene: TRBJ2-1; d_gene: NA; v_gene: TRBV7-9
CDR3nt: TGTGCCAGCAGTTACTCGATGTCTAGCATCGATGAGCAGTTCTTC; CDR3aa: CASSYSMSSIDEQFF; abundance: NA; j_gene: TRBJ2-1; d_gene: NA; v_gene: TRBV6-6
CDR3nt: TGTGCCTGGAGTGTAAGCGGGGCCACTGAAGCTTTCTTT; CDR3aa: CAWSVSGATEAFF; abundance: NA; j_gene: TRBJ1-1; d_gene: NA; v_gene: TRBV30
CDR3nt: TGTGCCAGCAGTTCGGGACAGGGGGAGGCCCACCTGAAAGCTTTCTTT; CDR3aa: CASSSGQGEAHLKAFF; abundance: NA; j_gene: TRBJ1-1; d_gene: TRBD1; v_gene: TRBV27
CDR3nt: TGTGCCAGCAGTTGGCAGGGGGCTTTCGACGAGCAGTACTTC; CDR3aa: CASSWQGAFDEQYF; abundance: NA; j_gene: TRBJ2-7; d_gene: TRBD1; v_gene: TRBV6-6
CDR3nt: TGTGCCAGCAGCGCAGCTAGCGGATCCTACGAGCAGTACTTC; CDR3aa: CASSAASGSYEQYF; abundance: NA; j_gene: TRBJ2-7; d_gene: TRBD2; v_gene: TRBV5-4
CDR3nt: TGTGCCAGCAGCTTGAGCTCCTACAATGAGCAGTTCTTC; CDR3aa: CASSLSSYNEQFF; abundance: NA; j_gene: TRBJ2-1; d_gene: NA; v_gene: TRBV7-3
CDR3nt: TGCGCCAGCAGCTTGGGGACAGGGGGTTACGAGCAGTACTTC; CDR3aa: CASSLGTGGYEQYF; abundance: NA; j_gene: TRBJ2-7; d_gene: TRBD1; v_gene: TRBV5-1
CDR3nt: TGTGCCAGCAGGGGACAAGGCTACGAGCAGTACTTC; CDR3aa: CASRGQGYEQYF; abundance: once; j_gene: TRBJ2-7; d_gene: NA; v_gene: TRBV2
CDR3nt: TGCGCCAGCAGCACTGGACGAGACACAGATACGCAGTATTTT; CDR3aa: CASSTGRDTDTQYF; abundance: NA; j_gene: TRBJ2-3; d_gene: NA; v_gene: TRBV10-2
CDR3nt: TGTGCCTGGAGTGTAGGAACAGGAGATACGCAGTATTTT; CDR3aa: CAWSVGTGDTQYF; abundance: NA; j_gene: TRBJ2-3; d_gene: NA; v_gene: TRBV30
CDR3nt: TGTGCCACCAGCAGAGATCAAGCGGGGGGGCTACATACGCAGTATTTT; CDR3aa: CATSRDQAGGLHTQYF; abundance: NA; j_gene: TRBJ2-3; d_gene: TRBD2; v_gene: TRBV15
CDR3nt: TGTGCCAGCAGCCAAGACGGGACAGGAGTCTCACCCCTCCACTTT; CDR3aa: CASSQDGTGVSPLHF; abundance: NA; j_gene: TRBJ1-6; d_gene: TRBD1; v_gene: TRBV14
CDR3nt: TGTGCCAGCAGCCCCCAACAGGGGATGGAAACAGATACGCAGTATTTT; CDR3aa: CASSPQQGMETDTQYF; abundance: NA; j_gene: TRBJ2-3; d_gene: TRBD1; v_gene: TRBV7-6
CDR3nt: TGTGCCAGCAGCGGACAGATCCCCTACGAGCAGTACTTC; CDR3aa: CASSGQIPYEQYF; abundance: NA; j_gene: TRBJ2-7; d_gene: NA; v_gene: TRBV11-2
CDR3nt: TGTGCCAGTACTCAAGGGACAGGGGGTAGCTATGGCTACACCTTC; CDR3aa: CASTQGTGGSYGYTF; abundance: NA; j_gene: TRBJ1-2; d_gene: TRBD1; v_gene: TRBV19
CDR3nt: TGTGCCACCAGCAGAGCGTTCGCTAGAGAGGGTAGCTCCTACAATGAGCAGTTCTTC; CDR3aa: CATSRAFAREGSSYNEQFF; abundance: NA; j_gene: TRBJ2-1; d_gene: NA; v_gene: TRBV15
CDR3nt: TGTGCCAGCAGTTCCTCGACAGGTAACGGCTACACCTTC; CDR3aa: CASSSSTGNGYTF; abundance: NA; j_gene: TRBJ1-2; d_gene: NA; v_gene: TRBV27
CDR3nt: TGTGCCAGCAGGACCAGGGGTCGAGAGACCCAGTACTTC; CDR3aa: CASRTRGRETQYF; abundance: NA; j_gene: TRBJ2-5; d_gene: NA; v_gene: TRBV11-3
CDR3nt: TGCGCCAGCAGCCAAGATAGGGGCACAGATACGCAGTATTTT; CDR3aa: CASSQDRGTDTQYF; abundance: NA; j_gene: TRBJ2-3; d_gene: NA; v_gene: TRBV4-3
CDR3nt: TGTGCCAGCAGCCGCTCTCTCTTCTACGAGCAGTACTTC; CDR3aa: CASSRSLFYEQYF; abundance: NA; j_gene: TRBJ2-7; d_gene: NA; v_gene: TRBV5-6
CDR3nt: TGTGCCAGCAGTTTGGGTTACTCCTACGAGCAGTACTTC; CDR3aa: CASSLGYSYEQYF; abundance: NA; j_gene: TRBJ2-7; d_gene: NA; v_gene: TRBV27
CDR3nt: TGCGCCAGCAGCTTGGCCGGGGTTCACTATGGCTACACCTTC; CDR3aa: CASSLAGVHYGYTF; abundance: NA; j_gene: TRBJ1-2; d_gene: NA; v_gene: TRBV5-1
CDR3nt: TGTGCCAGCAGGGCTTATGGACAGGGGGCAGACTATGGCTACACCTTC; CDR3aa: CASRAYGQGADYGYTF; abundance: NA; j_gene: TRBJ1-2; d_gene: TRBD1; v_gene: TRBV11-3
CDR3nt: TGTGCCAGCAGTACGGGACAGTCAAGCGAAAAACTGTTTTTT; CDR3aa: CASSTGQSSEKLFF; abundance: NA; j_gene: TRBJ1-4; d_gene: TRBD1; v_gene: TRBV6-1
CDR3nt: TGTGCCAGCAGTCCCCTGGACTGGGGGAGATATGGCTACACCTTC; CDR3aa: CASSPLDWGRYGYTF; abundance: NA; j_gene: TRBJ1-2; d_gene: NA; v_gene: TRBV28
CDR3nt: TGTGCCAGCAACGCCCGGGACAGGGCGAACACCGGGGAGCTGTTTTTT; CDR3aa: CASNARDRANTGELFF; abundance: NA; j_gene: TRBJ2-2; d_gene: TRBD1; v_gene: TRBV2
CDR3nt: TGTGCCAGCAGCTTAGGACTGTCACCCACTAATGAAAAACTGTTTTTT; CDR3aa: CASSLGLSPTNEKLFF; abundance: NA; j_gene: TRBJ1-4; d_gene: NA; v_gene: TRBV13
CDR3nt: TGTGCCGCCCAGGGGGGGGACTATGGCTACACCTTC; CDR3aa: CAAQGGDYGYTF; abundance: NA; j_gene: TRBJ1-2; d_gene: TRBD1; v_gene: TRBV10-3
CDR3nt: TGTGCCAGCAGCTCTCGACAGCGGGAGAGCACAGTTACGCAGTATTTT; CDR3aa: CASSSRQRESTVTQYF; abundance: NA; j_gene: TRBJ2-3; d_gene: TRBD2; v_gene: TRBV13
CDR3nt: TGTGCCAGCAGAGAGGGGGGGGGCGACTACTCTGGGGCCAACGTCCTGACTTTC; CDR3aa: CASREGGGDYSGANVLTF; abundance: NA; j_gene: TRBJ2-6; d_gene: NA; v_gene: TRBV27
CDR3nt: TGTGCCAGCAGCTTAGTAGGGCGGACAGGGAATCACTCCTACAATGAGCAGTTCTTC; CDR3aa: CASSLVGRTGNHSYNEQFF; abundance: NA; j_gene: TRBJ2-1; d_gene: TRBD1; v_gene: TRBV11-2
CDR3nt: TGTGCCACCGAGACGGGACAGCAGGGCTGGTATGGCTACACCTTC; CDR3aa: CATETGQQGWYGYTF; abundance: NA; j_gene: TRBJ1-2; d_gene: TRBD1; v_gene: TRBV27
CDR3nt: TGTGCCAGCAGCCGCGTCGGGGTTTCCGTCACTGAAGCTTTCTTT; CDR3aa: CASSRVGVSVTEAFF; abundance: NA; j_gene: TRBJ1-1; d_gene: NA; v_gene: TRBV5-6
CDR3nt: TGTGCCAGCAGCTTTACCGGGACAGGGGTTGACGGCTACACCTTC; CDR3aa: CASSFTGTGVDGYTF; abundance: NA; j_gene: TRBJ1-2; d_gene: TRBD1; v_gene: TRBV5-6
CDR3nt: TGTGCCAGCAGCCCTACCTTAGGGGGCTTCACTGAAGCTTTCTTT; CDR3aa: CASSPTLGGFTEAFF; abundance: NA; j_gene: TRBJ1-1; d_gene: TRBD1; v_gene: TRBV7-2
CDR3nt: TGTGCCAGCAGTGACCTACAGGGGGCGATGTACGAGCAGTACTTC; CDR3aa: CASSDLQGAMYEQYF; abundance: NA; j_gene: TRBJ2-7; d_gene: TRBD1; v_gene: TRBV2
CDR3nt: TGTGCCAGCAGCCCTTGGGGCATCCAAGAGACCCAGTACTTC; CDR3aa: CASSPWGIQETQYF; abundance: NA; j_gene: TRBJ2-5; d_gene: NA; v_gene: TRBV5-6
CDR3nt: TGCGCCAGCAGCGCAGGACAGGGGGAAAGTAATTCACCCCTCCACTTT; CDR3aa: CASSAGQGESNSPLHF; abundance: NA; j_gene: TRBJ1-6; d_gene: TRBD1; v_gene: TRBV5-1
CDR3nt: TGCGCCAGTAGCGCCACAGATACGCAGTATTTT; CDR3aa: CASSATDTQYF; abundance: NA; j_gene: TRBJ2-3; d_gene: NA; v_gene: TRBV4-1
CDR3nt: TGTGCCAGCAGTTTCATGAACAGTGGCAGGGTGAATGAAAAACTGTTTTTT; CDR3aa: CASSFMNSGRVNEKLFF; abundance: NA; j_gene: TRBJ1-4; d_gene: NA; v_gene: TRBV27
CDR3nt: TGTGCCAGCAGCGTAGCAGGGTCTGCTGAAGCTTTCTTT; CDR3aa: CASSVAGSAEAFF; abundance: NA; j_gene: TRBJ1-1; d_gene: NA; v_gene: TRBV9